One and the same sample provided the 10 T cell receptor beta chains below, sequenced in a study of control samples from healthy donors and cancer patients. Sequencing was performed with immunoSEQ multiplex PCR; in TCRdb, only in-frame clones are kept and a portion is missing. This table has some 20,000 clones, 85% appearing once. The sample was PBMCs. The receptors stem from a man aged 60-69 years with head and neck cancer.

The J gene is TRBJ2-5, the V gene TRBV20-1; the D gene is possibly TRBD2 (6 bases). CDR3 length equals 14 residues. CDR1 is DFQATT, CDR2 SNEGSKA, per germline (reference sequence). V dropped 3 bases and J dropped 4 bases, with 15 bases sitting between them. The CDR3 DNA follows: TGCAGTGCTAGTGCTCAGGGAGGTAGAGAGACCCAGTACTTC. Amino acids: CSASAQGGRETQYF.

The chain recombines TRBV7-8 with TRBJ2-7, with D possibly TRBD1 on 5 matching bases. This CDR3 has 14 residues. Germline assignment: CDR1 SGHVS and CDR2 FQNEAQ. The V end lost 5 bases, the J end lost 2 bases, and 13 bases lay between the germline ends. DNA for the CDR3: TGTGCCAGCAGCCTGACAGAAGTCCCCTACGAGCAGTACTTC. Residues: CASSLTEVPYEQYF.

The V and J genes are TRBV3-1 (or the pseudogene TRBV3-2) and TRBJ1-2, with TRBD1 matching over 9 bases. J lost 8 bases, V lost 4 bases, and 8 bases had no gene match. The CDR3 totals 14 residues. From germline, CDR1 is LGHDT and CDR2 YNNKEL (reference sequence). The CDR3 loop reads CASSPADRGRGYTF. In nucleotides, the CDR3 is TGTGCCAGCAGCCCCGCGGACAGGGGCCGGGGCTACACCTTC.

The rearrangement uses TRBV12-3 or TRBV12-4 and TRBJ2-7; 8 bases match TRBD2. The V gene end was trimmed by 7 bases and the J gene end by 9 bases; junction bases not matched to a gene: 11. The CDR3 spans 13 residues. The CDR3 nucleotides read TGTGCCAGCACCCAAGCGGGAGTTCCGTGGCAGTACGTC. Translation gives CASTQAGVPWQYV.

The chain links TRBV13 to TRBJ2-2; 8 bases line up with TRBD1. The V segment lost 5 bases and the J segment 4 bases; nucleotides outside the gene matches: 9. CDR3 length: 16 residues. Germline V lookup: CDR1 PRHDT, CDR2 FYEKMQ (reference sequence). Written as DNA, the CDR3 is TGTGCCAGCAGCATCTATGGACAGGGAGGCACCGGGGAGCTGTTTTTT. Translation: CASSIYGQGGTGELFF. Full variable domain (missing parts from reference TRBV13 and TRBJ2-2): AAGVIQSPRHLIKEKRETATLKCYPIPRHDTVYWYQQGPGQDPQFLISFYEKMQSDKGSIPDRFSAQQFSDYHSELNMSSLELGDSALYFCASSIYGQGGTGELFFGEGSRLTVL.

This chain connects TRBV19 to TRBJ1-2; TRBD1 matches at 10 bases. This CDR3 contains 14 residues. The J segment lost 5 bases and the V segment lost 3 bases, leaving 3 bases of the junction unmatched. CDR1 and CDR2 from the germline V gene are LNHDA and SQIVND (reference sequence). As DNA, the CDR3 is TGTGCCAGTAGTATCCCGGGACAGGGGTATGGCTACACCTTC. Translation gives CASSIPGQGYGYTF. The entire variable domain, with the rest obtained from reference TRBV19 and TRBJ1-2, is as follows: DGGITQSPKYLFRKEGQNVTLSCEQNLNHDAMYWYRQDPGQGLRLIYYSQIVNDFQKGDIAEGYSVSREKKESFPLTVTSAQKNPTAFYLCASSIPGQGYGYTFGSGTRLTVV.

V gene TRBV18 combines with J gene TRBJ2-7; no firm D call. CDR1 KGHSH and CDR2 LQKENI come from the germline V gene. The CDR3 is made up of 13 amino acids. V dropped 6 bases and J dropped 3 bases, with 12 bases sitting between them. CDR3 DNA: TGTGCCAGCTCGCAAGGGCGGAACTACGAGCAGTACGTC. This sequence encodes CASSQGRNYEQYV.

The chain links TRBV18 to TRBJ1-1; TRBD1 matches at 8 bases. Germline lookup yields CDR1 KGHSH and CDR2 LQKENI. J lost 4 bases, V lost 3 bases, and 10 bases had no gene match. The CDR3 loop spans 16 amino acids. For the CDR3, the DNA is TGTGCCAGCTCACCCCCCTTTTTACAGGGGGGCACTGAAGCTTTCTTT. Its protein product is CASSPPFLQGGTEAFF.

This chain uses TRBV12-3 or TRBV12-4 with TRBJ2-1, with D maybe TRBD2 (6 bases). This CDR3 region has 12 residues. V was shortened by 3 bases and J by 12 bases, with 12 bases between the two germline ends. CDR3 DNA sequence: TGTGCCAGCAGTTTGGCCCGGGGAGGGCAGTTCTTC. It yields the protein CASSLARGGQFF.

V usage is TRBV5-1 and J usage is TRBJ1-1; D not resolved. V lost 4 bases and J lost 0, with 10 bases in between. CDR1 is SGHRS, CDR2 YFSETQ, per germline. CDR3 length: 14 residues. The CDR3 here is CASSPDGVNTEAFF. For the CDR3, the DNA is TGCGCCAGCAGCCCGGACGGAGTGAACACTGAAGCTTTCTTT.